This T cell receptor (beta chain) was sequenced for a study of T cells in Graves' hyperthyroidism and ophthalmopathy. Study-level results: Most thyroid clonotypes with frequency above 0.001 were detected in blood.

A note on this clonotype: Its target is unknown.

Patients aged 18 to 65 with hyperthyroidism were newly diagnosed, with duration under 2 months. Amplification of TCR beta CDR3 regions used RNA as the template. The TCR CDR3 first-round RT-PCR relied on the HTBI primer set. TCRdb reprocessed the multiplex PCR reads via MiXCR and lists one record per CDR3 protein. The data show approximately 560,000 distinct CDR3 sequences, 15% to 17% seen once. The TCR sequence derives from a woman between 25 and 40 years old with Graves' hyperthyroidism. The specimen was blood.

The CDR3 sequence is CASSRQGPGLAGGRNEQFF. The CDR3 region has the DNA TGCGCCAGCAGCAGACAAGGTCCGGGACTAGCGGGAGGTAGGAATGAGCAGTTCTTC. The V and J genes are TRBV5-1 and TRBJ2-1; 15 bases are a match to TRBD2. CDR1 and CDR2 from the germline V gene are SGHRS and YFSETQ. Trimming cost V 4 bases and J 7 bases; bases outside gene matches: 15. This CDR3 is 19 amino acids long.